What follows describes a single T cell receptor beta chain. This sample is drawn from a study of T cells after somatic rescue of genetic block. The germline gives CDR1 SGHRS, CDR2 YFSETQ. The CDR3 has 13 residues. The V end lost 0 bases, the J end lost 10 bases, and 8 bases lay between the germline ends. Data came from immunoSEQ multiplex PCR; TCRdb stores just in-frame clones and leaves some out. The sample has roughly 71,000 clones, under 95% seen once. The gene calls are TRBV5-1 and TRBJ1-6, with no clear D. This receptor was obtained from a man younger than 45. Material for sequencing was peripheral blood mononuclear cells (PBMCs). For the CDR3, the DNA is TGCGCCAGCAGCTTGGAGGAGGAGTCACCCCTCCACTTT. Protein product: CASSLEEESPLHF.